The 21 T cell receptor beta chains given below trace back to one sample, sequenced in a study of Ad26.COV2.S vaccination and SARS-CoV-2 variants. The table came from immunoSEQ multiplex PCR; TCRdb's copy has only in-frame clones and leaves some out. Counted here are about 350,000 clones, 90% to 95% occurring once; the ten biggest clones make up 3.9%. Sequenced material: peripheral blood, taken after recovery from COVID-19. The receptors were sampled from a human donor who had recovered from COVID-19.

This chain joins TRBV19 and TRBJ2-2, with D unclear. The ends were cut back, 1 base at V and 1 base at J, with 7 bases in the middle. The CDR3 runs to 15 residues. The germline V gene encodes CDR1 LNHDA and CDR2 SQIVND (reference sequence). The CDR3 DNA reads TGTGCCAGTAGTATAGCGGCAGGGAACACCGGGGAGCTGTTTTTT. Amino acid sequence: CASSIAAGNTGELFF.

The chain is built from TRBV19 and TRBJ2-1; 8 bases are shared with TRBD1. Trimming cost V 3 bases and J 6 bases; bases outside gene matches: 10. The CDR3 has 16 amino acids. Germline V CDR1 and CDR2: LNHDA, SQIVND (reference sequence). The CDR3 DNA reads TGTGCCAGTAGTATGTCGGGGACAGGTGGATCCAATGAGCAGTTCTTC. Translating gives CASSMSGTGGSNEQFF.

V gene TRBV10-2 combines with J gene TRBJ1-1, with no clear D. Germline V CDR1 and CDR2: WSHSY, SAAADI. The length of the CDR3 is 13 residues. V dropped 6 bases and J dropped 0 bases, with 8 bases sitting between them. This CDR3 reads CASRINLNTEAFF. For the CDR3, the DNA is TGCGCCAGCAGGATAAACCTGAACACTGAAGCTTTCTTT.

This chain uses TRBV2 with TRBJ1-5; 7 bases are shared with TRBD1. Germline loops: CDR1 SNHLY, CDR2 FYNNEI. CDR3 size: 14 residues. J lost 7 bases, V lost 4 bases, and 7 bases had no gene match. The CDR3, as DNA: TGTGCCAGCAGTGTAAGACAGGGAGGACAGCCCCAGCATTTT. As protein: CASSVRQGGQPQHF.

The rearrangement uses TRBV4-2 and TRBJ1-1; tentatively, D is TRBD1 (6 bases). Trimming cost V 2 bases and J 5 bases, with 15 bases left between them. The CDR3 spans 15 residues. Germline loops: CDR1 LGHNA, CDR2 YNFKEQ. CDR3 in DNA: TGTGCCAGCAGCCAAAAAAGGGGGGGAACGACTGAAGCTTTCTTT. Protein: CASSQKRGGTTEAFF.

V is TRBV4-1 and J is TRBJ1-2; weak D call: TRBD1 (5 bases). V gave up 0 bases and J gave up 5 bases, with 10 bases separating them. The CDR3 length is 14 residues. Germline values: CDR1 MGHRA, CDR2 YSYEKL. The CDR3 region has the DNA TGCGCCAGCAGCCAAGAGCCGCAGGGTTATGGCTACACCTTC. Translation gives CASSQEPQGYGYTF.

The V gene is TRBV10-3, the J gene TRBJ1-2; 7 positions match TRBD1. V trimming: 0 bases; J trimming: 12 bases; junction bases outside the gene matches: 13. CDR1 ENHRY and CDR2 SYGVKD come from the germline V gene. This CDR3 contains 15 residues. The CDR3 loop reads CAISESGQKGPVNTF. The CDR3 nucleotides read TGTGCCATCAGTGAGTCGGGACAGAAAGGACCGGTGAACACCTTC.

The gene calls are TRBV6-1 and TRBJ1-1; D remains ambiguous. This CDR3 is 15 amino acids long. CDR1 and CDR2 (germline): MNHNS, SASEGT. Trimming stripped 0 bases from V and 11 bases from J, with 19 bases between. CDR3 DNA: TGTGCCAGCAGTGAAGCAGTGGCAGGCCTCTCTGGGGCTTTCTTT. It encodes CASSEAVAGLSGAFF.

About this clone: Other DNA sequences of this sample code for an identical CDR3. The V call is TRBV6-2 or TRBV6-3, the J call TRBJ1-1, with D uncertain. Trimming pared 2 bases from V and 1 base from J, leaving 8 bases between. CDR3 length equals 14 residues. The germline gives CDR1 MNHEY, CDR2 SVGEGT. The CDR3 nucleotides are TGTGCCAGCAGTTACAGCCAAAGGAACACTGAAGCTTTCTTT. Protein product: CASSYSQRNTEAFF.

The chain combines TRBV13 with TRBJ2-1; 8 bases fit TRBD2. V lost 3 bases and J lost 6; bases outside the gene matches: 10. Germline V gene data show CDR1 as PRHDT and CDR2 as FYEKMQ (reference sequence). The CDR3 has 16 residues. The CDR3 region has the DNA TGTGCCAGCAGCTTCCCCTCAACGGGGGGGCTCAATGAGCAGTTCTTC. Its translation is CASSFPSTGGLNEQFF.

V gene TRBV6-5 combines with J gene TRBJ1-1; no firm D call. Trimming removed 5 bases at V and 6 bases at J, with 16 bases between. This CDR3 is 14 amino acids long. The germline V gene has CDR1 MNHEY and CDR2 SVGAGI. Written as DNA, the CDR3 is TGTGCCAGCAGTACCCTCGGGTGGTTGGCTGAAGCTTTCTTT. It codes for CASSTLGWLAEAFF.

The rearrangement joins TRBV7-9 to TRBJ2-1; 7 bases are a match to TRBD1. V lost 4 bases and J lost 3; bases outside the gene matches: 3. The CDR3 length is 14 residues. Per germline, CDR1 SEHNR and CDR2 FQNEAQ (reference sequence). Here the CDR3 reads CASSWDSSYNEQFF. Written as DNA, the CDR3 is TGTGCCAGCAGCTGGGACAGCAGCTACAATGAGCAGTTCTTC.

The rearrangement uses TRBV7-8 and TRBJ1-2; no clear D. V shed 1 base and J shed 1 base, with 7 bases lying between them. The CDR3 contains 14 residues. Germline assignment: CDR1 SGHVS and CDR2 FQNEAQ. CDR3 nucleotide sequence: TGTGCCAGCAGCTTAGGCAGAGATAACTATGGCTACACCTTC. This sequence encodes CASSLGRDNYGYTF.

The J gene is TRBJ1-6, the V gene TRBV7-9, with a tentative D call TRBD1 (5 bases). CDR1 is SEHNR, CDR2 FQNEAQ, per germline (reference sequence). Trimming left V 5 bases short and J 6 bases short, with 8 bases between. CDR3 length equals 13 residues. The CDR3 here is CASSQGFNSPLHF. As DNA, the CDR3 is TGTGCCAGCAGCCAGGGTTTTAATTCACCCCTCCACTTT.

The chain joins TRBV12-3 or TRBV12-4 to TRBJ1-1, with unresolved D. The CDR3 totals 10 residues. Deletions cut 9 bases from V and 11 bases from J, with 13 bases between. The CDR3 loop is CASFRGLAFF. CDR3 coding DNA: TGTGCCAGTTTTCGCGGCCTGGCTTTCTTT.

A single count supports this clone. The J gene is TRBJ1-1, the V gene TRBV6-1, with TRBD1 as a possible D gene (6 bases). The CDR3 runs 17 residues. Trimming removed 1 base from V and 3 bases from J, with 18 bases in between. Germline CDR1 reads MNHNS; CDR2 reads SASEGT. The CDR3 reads CASSEGTALIPHTEAFF. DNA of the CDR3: TGTGCCAGCAGTGAAGGGACAGCCTTAATTCCTCACACTGAAGCTTTCTTT.

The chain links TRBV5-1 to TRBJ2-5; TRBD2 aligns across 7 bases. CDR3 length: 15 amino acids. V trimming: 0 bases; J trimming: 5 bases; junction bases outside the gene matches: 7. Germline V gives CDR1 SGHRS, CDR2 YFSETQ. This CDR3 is CASSLVPPGGETQYF. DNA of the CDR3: TGCGCCAGCAGCTTGGTCCCCCCCGGGGGGGAGACCCAGTACTTC.

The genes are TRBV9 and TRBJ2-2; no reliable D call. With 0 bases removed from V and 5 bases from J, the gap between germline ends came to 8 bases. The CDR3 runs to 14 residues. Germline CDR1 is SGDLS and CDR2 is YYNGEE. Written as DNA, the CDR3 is TGTGCCAGCAGCGTAGCTAGTCAGACCGGGGAGCTGTTTTTT. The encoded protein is CASSVASQTGELFF.

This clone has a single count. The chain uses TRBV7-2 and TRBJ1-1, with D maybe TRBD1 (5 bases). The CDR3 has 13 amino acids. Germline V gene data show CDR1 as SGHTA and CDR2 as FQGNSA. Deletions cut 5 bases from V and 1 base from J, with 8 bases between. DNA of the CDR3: TGTGCCAGCAGCGAGGGGTGGAACACTGAAGCTTTCTTT. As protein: CASSEGWNTEAFF.

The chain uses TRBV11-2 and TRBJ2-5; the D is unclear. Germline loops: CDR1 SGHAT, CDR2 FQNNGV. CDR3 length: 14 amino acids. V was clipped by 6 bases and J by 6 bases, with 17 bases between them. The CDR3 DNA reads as TGTGCCAGCAGTCAACCCAAAAATGGTCAGACCCAGTACTTC. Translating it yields CASSQPKNGQTQYF.

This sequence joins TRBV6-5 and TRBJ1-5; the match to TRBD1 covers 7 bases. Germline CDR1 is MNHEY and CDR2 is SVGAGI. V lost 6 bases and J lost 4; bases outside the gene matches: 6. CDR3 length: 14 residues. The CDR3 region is CASSRDSINQPQHF. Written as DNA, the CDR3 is TGTGCCAGCAGCCGGGACAGTATTAATCAGCCCCAGCATTTT.